A single sample is the source of the 30 T cell receptor beta chains below, sequenced in a study of CD8 T cells in ankylosing spondylitis. Study-level points and caveats: Apparently characteristic of ankylosing spondylitis blood was a TCR beta motif (fewer than 10 highly homologous variants).

These receptors are not linked to any known antigen. TCRdb processed the 5' RACE reads anew with MiXCR; each CDR3 protein has one entry. The table shows fewer than 750,000 distinct CDR3 sequences, with 19% occurring only once. The sequencing sample was made of blood, either unsorted or a sorted T cell fraction (not recorded which). The receptors were sampled from a male donor with ankylosing spondylitis.

The chain links TRBV7-9 to TRBJ2-2; D gene uncertain. The CDR3 runs to 14 residues. The V end was cut by 3 bases, the J end by 3 bases, with 8 bases between. Germline values: CDR1 SEHNR, CDR2 FQNEAQ (reference sequence). For the CDR3, the DNA is TGTGCCAGCAGCTTCCTGTTGGACACCGGGGAGCTGTTTTTT. Encoded protein: CASSFLLDTGELFF.

This rearrangement joins TRBV5-1 to TRBJ2-7; possible D gene TRBD2, 5 bases. In germline, CDR1 is SGHRS, CDR2 YFSETQ. Trimming removed 4 bases at V and 7 bases at J, with 12 bases between. This CDR3 is built from 12 residues. CDR3 DNA: TGCGCCAGCAGCCCTGGAGGCTTGGAGCAGTACTTC. Translated: CASSPGGLEQYF.

The V and J genes are TRBV25-1 and TRBJ2-5; no definite D call. Germline CDR1 reads MGHDK; CDR2 reads SYGVNS. V was pared by 3 bases and J by 5 bases, with 13 bases between. The CDR3 consists of 14 residues. The CDR3 DNA reads as TGTGCCAGCAGTGAGTTTAAGGGTCGGGAGACCCAGTACTTC. It translates to CASSEFKGRETQYF.

The chain recombines TRBV5-1 with TRBJ1-2; 7 nucleotides agree with TRBD1. This CDR3 spans 15 amino acids. Per the germline V gene, CDR1 is SGHRS and CDR2 is YFSETQ. J gave up 4 bases and V 0 bases, and 6 bases lay outside the gene matches. CDR3 DNA sequence: TGCGCCAGCAGCTTGGGACAGGGTTCGATCTATGGCTACACCTTC. Residues: CASSLGQGSIYGYTF.

The table lists this clonotype with many counts. The chain combines TRBV27 with TRBJ2-7; 9 positions agree with TRBD2. CDR1 MNHEY and CDR2 SMNVEV come from the germline V gene (reference sequence). V trimming: 2 bases; J trimming: 1 base; junction bases outside the gene matches: 15. This CDR3 comprises 19 residues. CDR3 protein: CASSLKDPLSGSRSYEQYF. The CDR3 DNA reads TGTGCCAGCAGTTTAAAGGATCCTCTTAGCGGGAGCAGATCCTACGAGCAGTACTTC.

This sequence joins TRBV6-1 and TRBJ2-3, with TRBD2 matching 12 bases. The CDR3 runs to 17 residues. Germline-derived CDR1 and CDR2 are MNHNS and SASEGT. The junction had 12 bases not matched to a gene; V was cut back by 5 bases and J by 6 bases. CDR3 bases: TGTGCCAGCAGTCTCCGACTAGCGGGGGTTGTTTTTGATACGCAGTATTTT. This translates into CASSLRLAGVVFDTQYF.

This clonotype was counted between two and nine times. This sequence joins TRBV12-3 or TRBV12-4 and TRBJ1-3; possibly TRBD1 for D (5 bases). The V gene lost 5 bases and the J gene lost 4 bases, with 15 bases spanning the gap. The CDR3 length is 15 residues. CDR3 sequence reads: CASSPLGVSGNTIYF. The CDR3 nucleotides read TGTGCCAGCAGTCCGTTGGGGGTGTCAGGAAACACCATATATTTT.

The chain recombines TRBV6-2 or TRBV6-3 with TRBJ2-1; 10 nucleotides line up with TRBD2. V gave up 1 base and J gave up 7 bases; unmatched junction bases: 4. Germline V gives CDR1 MNHEY, CDR2 SVGEGT. The CDR3 runs to 15 residues. The CDR3 DNA sequence: TGTGCCAGCAGTTACTGGGCTAGCGGGAGTAATGAGCAGTTCTTC. Protein: CASSYWASGSNEQFF.

The chain combines TRBV11-2 with TRBJ1-2; TRBD1 agrees at 7 bases. Germline CDR1 SGHAT, CDR2 FQNNGV. With V trimmed by 5 bases and J by 7 bases, 7 bases remained unmatched. CDR3 size: 13 residues. The CDR3 loop is CASSPAAGGGYTF. The DNA for the CDR3 is TGTGCCAGCAGCCCAGCCGCAGGGGGTGGCTACACCTTC.

This chain connects TRBV6-5 to TRBJ2-3; tentative D call: TRBD2 (6 bases). V was clipped by 4 bases and J by 1 base, with 18 bases between them. CDR3 length: 17 amino acids. The germline CDR1 and CDR2 sequences are MNHEY and SVGAGI. The CDR3, as DNA: TGTGCCAGCAGTTCCCCCCTAGGGCGGGACGGCACAGATACGCAGTATTTT. It codes for CASSSPLGRDGTDTQYF.

This clonotype has a handful of counts. The rearrangement uses TRBV20-1 and TRBJ1-2; TRBD1 might be the D (6 bases). V was trimmed by 0 bases and J by 1 base, leaving 15 bases between them. The CDR3 covers 16 residues. CDR1 and CDR2 from the germline V gene are DFQATT and SNEGSKA (reference sequence). The CDR3 region is CSAREQQGGDNYGYTF. CDR3 DNA sequence: TGCAGTGCTAGAGAACAACAGGGTGGGGATAACTATGGCTACACCTTC.

This clonotype was observed a few times. The CDR3 DNA sequence: TGCGCCAGCAGACGGGAACTAGCCCGAGGAAAACACAATGAGCAGTTCTTC. Its protein is CASRRELARGKHNEQFF. V is TRBV5-1 and J is TRBJ2-1, with D maybe TRBD2 (6 bases). CDR1 and CDR2 (germline): SGHRS, YFSETQ. The CDR3 covers 17 residues. Deletions cut 5 bases from V and 5 bases from J, with 23 bases between.

V gene TRBV3-1 combines with J gene TRBJ2-4, with D possibly being TRBD2 (7 bases). Trimming pared 3 bases from V and 2 bases from J, leaving 11 bases between. CDR1 is LGHDT and CDR2 is YNNKEL in the germline V gene (reference sequence). The CDR3 covers 15 residues. The CDR3 coding sequence is TGTGCCAGCAGCCATGCGGGGGCGCCCAAAAACATTCAGTACTTC. Its translation: CASSHAGAPKNIQYF. The full variable domain, completed using reference TRBV3-1 and TRBJ2-4, is DTAVSQTPKYLVTQMGNDKSIKCEQNLGHDTMYWYKQDSKKFLKIMFSYNNKELIINETVPNRFSPKSPDKAHLNLHINSLELGDSAVYFCASSHAGAPKNIQYFGAGTRLSVL.

The chain recombines TRBV12-3 or TRBV12-4 with TRBJ1-4; D is possibly TRBD1 (5 bases). V was trimmed by 4 bases and J by 5 bases, leaving 11 bases between them. The CDR3 spans 14 residues. The CDR3 nucleotides read TGTGCCAGCAGTTATTACGGGACGAATGAAAAACTGTTTTTT. Residues: CASSYYGTNEKLFF.

The V call is TRBV18, the J call TRBJ2-7; maybe TRBD2 (6 bases). Germline-derived CDR1 and CDR2 are KGHSH and LQKENI. This CDR3 has 15 residues. V was clipped by 2 bases and J by 2 bases, with 13 bases between them. CDR3 coding DNA: TGTGCCAGCTCACCAACCCCGGGAGTGGCCTACGAGCAGTACTTC. This sequence encodes CASSPTPGVAYEQYF. The full variable domain, in which reference TRBV18 and TRBJ2-7 provide the parts outside the CDR3, is NAGVMQNPRHLVRRRGQEARLRCSPMKGHSHVYWYRQLPEEGLKFMVYLQKENIIDESGMPKERFSAEFPKEGPSILRIQQVVRGDSAAYFCASSPTPGVAYEQYFGPGTRLTVT.

This clonotype came up many times. This rearrangement joins TRBV12-3 or TRBV12-4 to TRBJ2-7; 11 positions match TRBD1. The CDR3 consists of 14 residues. V trimming: 2 bases; J trimming: 7 bases; junction bases outside the gene matches: 4. The CDR3 DNA is TGTGCCAGCAGTTTATCCGGGACAGGGGGTGAGCAGTACTTC. It yields the protein CASSLSGTGGEQYF.

This sequence joins TRBV30 and TRBJ1-2; perhaps TRBD1 as D (6 bases). V lost 2 bases to trimming and J lost 3 bases, with 13 bases between them. CDR3 length equals 14 residues. Germline lookup yields CDR1 GTSNPN and CDR2 SVGIG (reference sequence). The chain's CDR3 is CAWSREGVHYGYTF. Here the CDR3 DNA reads TGTGCCTGGAGTCGAGAGGGGGTCCACTATGGCTACACCTTC.

This chain connects TRBV20-1 to TRBJ2-7; a weak D match, TRBD1 (6 bases). The CDR3 is 14 amino acids. Germline-derived CDR1 and CDR2 are DFQATT and SNEGSKA (reference sequence). The V gene lost 2 bases and the J gene lost 3 bases, with 14 bases spanning the gap. The DNA of the CDR3 is TGCAGTGCTAGACAGGGGACCGCTAACTACGAGCAGTACTTC. This translates into CSARQGTANYEQYF.

In its sample, this clonotype was seen a few times. The V and J genes are TRBV28 and TRBJ2-6; perhaps TRBD2 as D (5 bases). V was clipped by 8 bases and J by 3 bases, with 14 bases between them. Germline CDR1 and CDR2: MDHEN and SYDVKM. The CDR3 totals 15 residues. DNA of the CDR3: TGTGCCAGCGTGGGATCCGGGGATGGGGCCAACGTCCTGACTTTC. Translation: CASVGSGDGANVLTF. Variable domain in full (rest from reference TRBV28 and TRBJ2-6): DVKVTQSSRYLVKRTGEKVFLECVQDMDHENMFWYRQDPGLGLRLIYFSYDVKMKEKGDIPEGYSVSREKKERFSLILESASTNQTSMYLCASVGSGDGANVLTFGAGSRLTVL.

In its sample, this clonotype was seen many times. This chain uses TRBV20-1 with TRBJ2-1, with D maybe TRBD2 (6 bases). This CDR3 is built from 13 residues. V lost 3 bases and J 0 bases, leaving 6 bases between the germline ends. Germline V gene data show CDR1 as DFQATT and CDR2 as SNEGSKA (reference sequence). The CDR3 region is CSASGSSYNEQFF. The CDR3 region has the DNA TGCAGTGCTAGCGGGAGCTCCTACAATGAGCAGTTCTTC.

V usage is TRBV7-9 and J usage is TRBJ2-1; 10 bases match TRBD1. The ends lost 5 bases at V and 7 bases at J; junction bases unmatched: 11. The CDR3 length is 16 residues. The germline CDR1 and CDR2 sequences are SEHNR and FQNEAQ (reference sequence). CDR3 DNA sequence: TGTGCCAGCAGCAAAGACGGGACAGGGGTGAGGAATGAGCAGTTCTTC. Its translation is CASSKDGTGVRNEQFF.

In this sample, this clonotype turned up a few times. V usage is TRBV11-2 and J usage is TRBJ2-1; D might be TRBD2 (5 bases). V lost 0 bases, J lost 1 base, and 10 bases lay in between. Per the germline V gene, CDR1 is SGHAT and CDR2 is FQNNGV. The CDR3 sequence is 16 residues long. CDR3 bases: TGTGCCAGCAGCTTAGATGGACTTATATCCTACAATGAGCAGTTCTTC. Its protein product is CASSLDGLISYNEQFF.

The V call is TRBV7-6, the J call TRBJ2-3, with 9 bases fitting TRBD2. The CDR3 is made up of 16 amino acids. J gave up 1 base and V 1 base, and 3 bases lay outside the gene matches. Germline CDR1 is SGHVS and CDR2 is FNYEAQ. The CDR3 reads CASSLGTSARTDTQYF. The CDR3 coding sequence is TGTGCCAGCAGCTTAGGGACTAGCGCTCGCACAGATACGCAGTATTTT.

The CDR3, as DNA: TGCAGTGCCACCCGACAGGGTCAAGAGACCCAGTACTTC. This translates into CSATRQGQETQYF. The V gene is TRBV20-1, the J gene TRBJ2-5, with 7 bases identical to TRBD1. V gave up 6 bases and J gave up 2 bases; unmatched junction bases: 6. From germline, CDR1 is DFQATT and CDR2 SNEGSKA (reference sequence). The length of the CDR3 is 13 residues.

The genes are TRBV4-2 and TRBJ1-5; the match to TRBD1 covers 11 bases. V lost 3 bases and J lost 5; bases outside the gene matches: 9. Per germline, CDR1 LGHNA and CDR2 YNFKEQ. The CDR3 extends over 17 amino acids. The CDR3 DNA reads TGTGCCAGCAGCCAGGGAAGGGGACAGGGGGTTTATCAGCCCCAGCATTTT. It yields the protein CASSQGRGQGVYQPQHF.

The chain couples TRBV10-3 to TRBJ2-1; TRBD2 aligns across 9 bases. The length of the CDR3 is 16 residues. The J segment lost 8 bases and the V segment lost 6 bases, leaving 14 bases of the junction unmatched. Germline V lookup: CDR1 ENHRY, CDR2 SYGVKD. The CDR3 sequence is CAISDGPTGLADEQFF. In DNA, the CDR3 is TGTGCCATCAGCGATGGCCCCACGGGACTAGCAGATGAGCAGTTCTTC.

V and J are TRBV7-9 and TRBJ2-7; the D gene is possibly TRBD2 (6 bases). Germline CDR1 SEHNR, CDR2 FQNEAQ (reference sequence). Trimming left V 1 base short and J 4 bases short, with 11 bases between. CDR3 length: 14 residues. The CDR3: CASSLGDLRYEQYF. The CDR3 DNA reads as TGTGCCAGCAGCTTAGGGGACTTAAGATACGAGCAGTACTTC.

The rearrangement links TRBV7-6 to TRBJ1-1; maybe TRBD1 (5 bases). CDR3 length equals 17 residues. Germline V gives CDR1 SGHVS, CDR2 FNYEAQ. V lost 3 bases, J lost 3 bases, and 20 bases lay in between. The CDR3 reads CASSLQPRGLGDTEAFF. CDR3 bases: TGTGCCAGCAGCTTGCAACCCCGGGGCCTGGGGGACACTGAAGCTTTCTTT.

This chain joins TRBV20-1 and TRBJ2-7; 10 nucleotides agree with TRBD2. CDR3 length: 15 residues. The germline CDR1 and CDR2 sequences are DFQATT and SNEGSKA (reference sequence). After removal of 3 bases from V and 2 bases from J, the junction contained 7 bases not matched to a gene. The CDR3 coding sequence is TGCAGTGCTAGGGCTAGCGGGGGTCTAACCTACGAGCAGTACTTC. This encodes CSARASGGLTYEQYF.

This clonotype showed up many times. The chain couples TRBV28 to TRBJ2-1; D is undetermined. V was shortened by 3 bases and J by 8 bases, with 5 bases between the two germline ends. Germline V gives CDR1 MDHEN, CDR2 SYDVKM. The CDR3 runs 11 residues. CDR3 region: CASSLGYEQFF. The CDR3 nucleotides read TGTGCCAGCAGTTTGGGCTATGAGCAGTTCTTC.